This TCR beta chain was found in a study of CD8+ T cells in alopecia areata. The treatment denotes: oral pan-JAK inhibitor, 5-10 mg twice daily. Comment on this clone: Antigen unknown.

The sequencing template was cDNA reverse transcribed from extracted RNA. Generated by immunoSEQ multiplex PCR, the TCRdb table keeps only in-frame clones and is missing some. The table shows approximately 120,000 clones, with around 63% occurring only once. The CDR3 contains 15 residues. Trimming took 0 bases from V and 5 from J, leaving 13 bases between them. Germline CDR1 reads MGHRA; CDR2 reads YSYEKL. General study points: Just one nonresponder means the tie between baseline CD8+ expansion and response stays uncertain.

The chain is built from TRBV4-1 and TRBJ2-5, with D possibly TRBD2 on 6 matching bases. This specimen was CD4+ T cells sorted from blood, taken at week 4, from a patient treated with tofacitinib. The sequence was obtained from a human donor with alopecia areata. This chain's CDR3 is CASSQDSSGLETQYF. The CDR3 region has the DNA TGCGCCAGCAGCCAAGATAGCTCGGGACTGGAGACCCAGTACTTC.